The rows below give T cell receptor beta chains drawn from one sample of a study of T-cell memory formation after mild COVID-19. Each CDR3 protein is one row after TCRdb ran MiXCR on the 5' RACE reads. The data contain some 600,000 distinct CDR3 sequences, 17% of them singletons. Sequenced sample: PBMCs or a T cell subset sorted from them (not recorded which). These receptors came from an adult woman who had mild COVID-19 (a few samples of this study predate the infection). Cell type and time point are not known. Both conserved end residues are part of each CDR3. Fields, in order: D gene, J gene, V gene, clone size, CDR3 protein, CDR3 DNA. D genes are given only for firm matches. Not all rows give a size; the values are once, few, many and, for expanded clones, a class.

TRBD2 TRBJ2-5 TRBV5-1 few CASSFVSGGQIQETQYF TGCGCCAGCAGCTTTGTTAGCGGGGGGCAGATCCAAGAGACCCAGTACTTC
TRBD2 TRBJ2-2 TRBV5-5 many CASSSRLAGVTGELFF TGTGCCAGCAGCTCTCGACTAGCGGGAGTCACCGGGGAGCTGTTTTTT
. TRBJ2-3 TRBV12-3/TRBV12-4 few CASSSGPLTADTQYF TGTGCCAGCAGTTCGGGGCCTCTGACTGCAGATACGCAGTATTTT
. TRBJ2-7 TRBV24-1 once CATSAAGEIYEQYF TGTGCCACCAGTGCGGCAGGGGAGATCTACGAGCAGTACTTC
TRBD1 TRBJ1-2 TRBV27 few CASSPPGQVFDGYTF TGTGCCAGCAGTCCCCCGGGACAGGTGTTTGATGGCTACACCTTC
. TRBJ2-2 TRBV2 . CASRGAGELFF TGTGCCAGCAGAGGGGCCGGGGAGCTGTTTTTT
TRBD1 TRBJ1-1 TRBV27 . CASRQRLNRGQSTEAFF TGTGCCAGCAGGCAGCGGTTGAACAGGGGGCAGAGCACTGAAGCTTTCTTT
. TRBJ1-1 TRBV25-1 . CAAASAGVNTEAFF TGTGCTGCGGCCTCCGCAGGGGTTAACACTGAAGCTTTCTTT
TRBD1 TRBJ2-5 TRBV6-6 . CASNDGQADETQYF TGTGCCAGCAACGATGGACAGGCAGACGAGACCCAGTACTTC
. TRBJ2-6 TRBV5-1 . CASSSPQTGKNSSGANVLTF TGCGCCAGCAGCTCGCCCCAAACAGGGAAGAATAGCTCTGGGGCCAACGTCCTGACTTTC
. TRBJ2-1 TRBV13 . CASSLVKAYNEQFF TGTGCCAGCAGCTTAGTGAAGGCCTACAATGAGCAGTTCTTC
. TRBJ2-3 TRBV24-1 few CATSDLERTDTQYF TGTGCCACCAGTGATTTAGAACGCACAGATACGCAGTATTTT
. TRBJ1-5 TRBV7-9 few CASSSSRVSNQPQHF TGTGCCAGCAGCTCGTCGCGGGTTAGCAATCAGCCCCAGCATTTT
TRBD1 TRBJ2-2 TRBV24-1 few CATSESGTGAGELFF TGTGCCACCAGTGAATCTGGGACAGGGGCCGGGGAGCTGTTTTTT
TRBD2 TRBJ2-3 TRBV20-1 . CSARSPGLAGGPGTDTQYF TGCAGTGCTAGAAGTCCGGGACTAGCGGGAGGGCCTGGCACAGATACGCAGTATTTT
TRBD1 TRBJ2-1 TRBV5-5 . CASSSQGGQYNEQFF TGTGCCAGCAGCTCACAGGGGGGACAGTACAATGAGCAGTTCTTC
TRBD2 TRBJ2-2 TRBV12-3/TRBV12-4 . CASSLGLAGGELFF TGTGCCAGCAGTCTGGGACTAGCGGGCGGGGAGCTGTTTTTT
. TRBJ2-1 TRBV12-3/TRBV12-4 few CASSLFNNEQFF TGTGCCAGCAGTTTATTCAACAATGAGCAGTTCTTC
TRBD1 TRBJ2-7 TRBV12-3/TRBV12-4 few CASSLSGGWSYEQYF TGTGCCAGCAGTTTATCAGGGGGCTGGTCCTACGAGCAGTACTTC
TRBD2 TRBJ2-7 TRBV7-9 few CASSPPEGLARHYEQYF TGTGCCAGCAGCCCCCCGGAAGGACTAGCCCGCCATTACGAGCAGTACTTC
. TRBJ2-1 TRBV5-6 . CASSLLATSSYNEQFF TGTGCCAGCAGCTTACTGGCTACGAGCTCCTACAATGAGCAGTTCTTC
. TRBJ1-3 TRBV5-6 . CASSLEGPGNTIYF TGTGCCAGCAGCTTGGAGGGTCCTGGAAACACCATATATTTT
. TRBJ2-3 TRBV3-1 . CASSHATTFRTDTQYF TGTGCCAGCAGCCACGCCACTACTTTTCGCACAGATACGCAGTATTTT
. TRBJ2-1 TRBV5-1 few CASKVAGEVRYNEQFF TGCGCCAGCAAGGTGGCAGGGGAGGTTCGCTACAATGAGCAGTTCTTC
TRBD1 TRBJ1-1 TRBV20-1 . CSARAVDRVGTEAFF TGCAGTGCTAGAGCCGTGGACAGGGTCGGCACTGAAGCTTTCTTT
TRBD2 TRBJ2-1 TRBV27 many CASRGLAGTNEQFF TGTGCCAGCAGAGGACTAGCGGGGACCAATGAGCAGTTCTTC
TRBD2 TRBJ2-3 TRBV5-1 . CASSLVGLAPNTDTQYF TGCGCCAGCAGCTTGGTGGGACTAGCGCCGAACACAGATACGCAGTATTTT
TRBD1 TRBJ2-7 TRBV5-1 few CASSPGTVRHEQYF TGCGCCAGCAGCCCCGGGACAGTCAGGCACGAGCAGTACTTC
. TRBJ2-5 TRBV3-1 . CASSQGDTGTQETQYF TGTGCCAGCAGCCAAGGGGACACGGGCACCCAAGAGACCCAGTACTTC
. TRBJ2-2 TRBV20-1 . CSAPRHPGELFF TGCAGTGCCCCCCGTCATCCCGGGGAGCTGTTTTTT
. TRBJ2-7 TRBV6-5 few CASSPGLSGTYEQYF TGTGCCAGCAGTCCCGGGCTCTCGGGGACCTACGAGCAGTACTTC
. TRBJ2-7 TRBV5-1 . CASSFGTLDSHEQYF TGCGCCAGCAGCTTCGGGACCCTCGACTCTCACGAGCAGTACTTC
. TRBJ1-3 TRBV7-2 . CASSPGWISGNTIYF TGTGCCAGCAGCCCAGGTTGGATCTCTGGAAACACCATATATTTT
. TRBJ1-2 TRBV4-2 . CASSQSDGYTF TGTGCCAGCAGCCAGAGTGATGGCTACACCTTC
TRBD2 TRBJ2-3 TRBV20-1 few CSARDTSGRDTQYF TGCAGTGCTAGAGATACTAGCGGGAGGGATACGCAGTATTTT
TRBD2 TRBJ2-1 TRBV30 . CAWRAPRLAGGPYNEQFF TGTGCCTGGAGAGCTCCCCGGCTAGCGGGAGGGCCATACAATGAGCAGTTCTTC
. TRBJ2-5 TRBV9 . CASSVIGASKETQYF TGTGCCAGCAGCGTAATCGGAGCCAGCAAAGAGACCCAGTACTTC
. TRBJ2-3 TRBV27 . CATGRGDTQYF TGTGCCACCGGAAGGGGGGATACGCAGTATTTT
. TRBJ2-7 TRBV29-1 . CSVVPYEQYF TGCAGCGTTGTTCCCTACGAGCAGTACTTC
. TRBJ2-1 TRBV7-2 few CASSSYNPTDEQFF TGTGCCAGCAGCTCCTATAACCCGACCGATGAGCAGTTCTTC
TRBD2 TRBJ2-3 TRBV5-4 . CASSLGGGGAPTDTQYF TGTGCCAGCAGCTTGGGAGGCGGGGGGGCCCCCACAGATACGCAGTATTTT
TRBD2 TRBJ2-3 TRBV20-1 . CSARDTSGTTDTQYF TGCAGTGCTAGAGATACTAGCGGGACCACAGATACGCAGTATTTT
. TRBJ2-1 TRBV7-9 . CASSLAWKGHEQFF TGTGCCAGCAGCTTAGCGTGGAAAGGGCATGAGCAGTTCTTC
TRBD2 TRBJ2-1 TRBV20-1 . CSAHNWLAVYNEQFF TGCAGTGCCCACAACTGGCTAGCGGTCTACAATGAGCAGTTCTTC
. TRBJ1-6 TRBV6-5 few CASRPRGSPLHF TGTGCCAGCAGGCCCAGAGGTTCACCCCTCCACTTT
. TRBJ2-1 TRBV12-3/TRBV12-4 . CASSFRWVHNEQFF TGTGCCAGCAGTTTCCGTTGGGTTCACAATGAGCAGTTCTTC
. TRBJ2-1 TRBV5-1 . CASSLGAFEQFF TGCGCCAGCAGCTTAGGAGCGTTCGAGCAGTTCTTC
TRBD2 TRBJ2-5 TRBV9 . CASSVATASGETQYF TGTGCCAGCAGCGTAGCTACGGCTAGCGGGGAGACCCAGTACTTC
. TRBJ2-5 TRBV6-2/TRBV6-3 few CASSHLAEETQYF TGTGCCAGCAGTCACCTCGCCGAAGAGACCCAGTACTTC
. TRBJ1-2 TRBV6-1 . CASSEFGQGYGYTF TGTGCCAGCAGTGAATTTGGGCAGGGATATGGCTACACCTTC
. TRBJ1-1 TRBV20-1 . CSARDPTGPGAFF TGCAGTGCTAGAGATCCGACAGGCCCCGGAGCTTTCTTT
. TRBJ1-1 TRBV5-1 many CASRLGGDNTEAFF TGCGCCAGCAGATTAGGAGGGGACAACACTGAAGCTTTCTTT
. TRBJ2-3 TRBV2 . CASSEAATLLRTDTQYF TGTGCCAGCAGTGAAGCCGCAACCCTTCTCCGCACAGATACGCAGTATTTT
. TRBJ1-2 TRBV6-1 . CASSKQGSYGYTF TGTGCCAGCAGTAAACAGGGAAGCTATGGCTACACCTTC
. TRBJ2-2 TRBV28 . CASSLSRGNTGELFF TGTGCCAGCAGTTTATCCAGGGGCAACACCGGGGAGCTGTTTTTT